This T cell receptor (beta chain) originates from a study of long-term antiretroviral therapy in people with HIV. Findings and caveats of the study: Information on adherence to ART, viral resistance or therapy changes was unavailable.

The libraries were made with immunoSEQ v3.0 at survey level. Generated by immunoSEQ multiplex PCR, the TCRdb table keeps only in-frame clones and is missing some. Of 25,000 to 35,000 clones in the sample, approximately 90% were seen once. Regarding this clone: The antigen remains undetermined.

This CDR3 has 16 amino acids. Germline loops: CDR1 MGHDK, CDR2 SYGVNS. With 6 bases clipped from V and 4 bases from J, the junction kept 9 bases outside the gene matches. The V gene is TRBV25-1, the J gene TRBJ1-4; 9 bases match TRBD1. This clonotype originated in a woman aged 40 to 50 with HIV. The sample here was unsorted PBMCs, taken 5.2 years after starting antiretroviral therapy. The CDR3 bases are TGTGCCAGCAGGGACAGGGGCGTCAATCTTAATGAAAAACTGTTTTTT. This sequence encodes CASRDRGVNLNEKLFF.